This T cell receptor (beta chain) was captured in a study of pediatric ulcerative colitis (dated by TCRdb to between 2018 and 2021). With respect to the entire study: From 9 or 10 newly diagnosed, treatment-naive pediatric ulcerative colitis patients and a handful of non-IBD control children, paired blood and rectal samples were collected.

V lost 7 bases and J lost 1 base; the stretch between them is 19 bases long. Taken from the germline V gene (reference sequence), the CDR1 and CDR2 loops are LNHDA and SQIVND. The CDR3, from cysteine to phenylalanine, totals 16 residues. Here the CDR3 DNA is all that survives: 48 bases in frame from base 1. Broader findings and caveats from the paper: For technical reasons, the blood samples of a couple of patients yielded substantially fewer templates, so those samples were excluded from the blood-rectal overlap analysis. Repertoires were derived from total lymphocyte DNA, so rare subsets such as regulatory T cells may have patterns not reflected. With only a handful of individuals, the healthy control group was small. Compared with controls, ulcerative colitis patients showed significantly higher autologous blood-rectal clonal overlap, a finding that suggests increased T cell trafficking to inflamed tissue. A couple of rectal CDR3 clonotypes were present in all ulcerative colitis patients and in none of the controls. T cells from blood may have been included in the rectal pinch biopsies, particularly in patients with overt colitis. Features of the rectal repertoire distinguished controls, mild-moderate colitis patients and acute severe colitis patients, and in acute severe colitis rectal diversity was lower because of clonal expansions.

One to two pinch biopsies were taken from the rectum for research during colonoscopy. The control children had a colonoscopy because IBD was suspected, showed normal endoscopy both macroscopically and histologically, and did not receive an IBD diagnosis during the next year. Before DNA was isolated, the rectal biopsies underwent proteinase K digestion. The Wizard kit (Promega) was used to extract genomic DNA from both blood and intestinal samples. Rearranged CDR3 beta regions were amplified from genomic DNA with multiplex V and J primers using the immunoSEQ TRB Survey service. Survey-level sequencing depth of up to 500,000 reads per sample was used to keep depth equal across samples. The libraries were purified, combined into pools and sequenced with Illumina technology. The authors' pipeline ran thus. Productive clonality, sample overlap, pairwise scatters, CDR3 beta length, V/D/J gene usage and productiveness were assessed with immunoSEQ online tools. Alongside Shannon and Simpson indices, calculated diversity was computed as the number of unique rearrangements divided by total templates, multiplied by 100. Principal component analysis was performed on Z-score normalized data with the R prcomp function and the ggbiplot package. Morisita's index was used to quantify blood-rectal clonal overlap within each subject. TCRdb's version of the immuneACCESS table is confined to in-frame rearrangements and falls short of the full clone set. An unresolved V gene accounts for under half of the shortfall where checked; the remainder is of unknown origin. Clone size and V and J calls were adopted from that table, with D and trimming inferred from the DNA. This sample is represented by some 10,000 clones; roughly four fifths of them were singletons. About 4.3% of the sample rests with the top ten.

This clone has a single count. Which antigen it targets is not known. Base qualities are missing; no much larger clone stands one base away. The source of this sequence is a girl under 18 who was a control in a study of pediatric ulcerative colitis. Specimen: gut tissue. Here the chain combines TRBV19 and TRBJ1-1; D gene: possibly TRBD1, on 6 matching bases. CDR3 reads: CASIPGRGRSNTEAFF. The DNA reads as follows: TGTGCCAGTATCCCGGGAAGGGGGAGGTCGAACACTGAAGCTTTCTTT.